One and the same sample provided the 2 T cell receptor beta chains below, sequenced in a study of cytomegalovirus exposure and HLA in healthy donors. The PCR was carried out with 60 Vbeta primers and 13 Jbeta primers. Profiling relied on immunoSEQ multiplex PCR, and the TCRdb table lists in-frame clones only, not all of them. Here the sample spans around 230,000 clones, around 80% being singletons. The sample was PBMCs. The receptors here all came from a man aged 40-49 years in good health and CMV-seropositive.

This CDR3 is CASRIQGSGNTIYF. The CDR3, as DNA: TGTGCCAGCAGAATACAGGGCTCTGGAAACACCATATATTTT. The rearrangement links TRBV6-1 to TRBJ1-3, with a weak D call TRBD1 (6 bases). The CDR3 sequence is 14 residues long. V dropped 6 bases and J dropped 0 bases, with 9 bases sitting between them. Germline assignment: CDR1 MNHNS and CDR2 SASEGT.

The chain employs TRBV7-9 and TRBJ1-2; 7 bases match TRBD1. The CDR3 has 14 amino acids. CDR1 and CDR2 (germline): SEHNR, FQNEAQ (reference sequence). V shed 5 bases and J 4 bases; nucleotides not matched to a gene: 7. CDR3 nucleotide sequence: TGTGCCAGCAGCACTCAGACAGGGACCTATGGCTACACCTTC. Protein product: CASSTQTGTYGYTF.